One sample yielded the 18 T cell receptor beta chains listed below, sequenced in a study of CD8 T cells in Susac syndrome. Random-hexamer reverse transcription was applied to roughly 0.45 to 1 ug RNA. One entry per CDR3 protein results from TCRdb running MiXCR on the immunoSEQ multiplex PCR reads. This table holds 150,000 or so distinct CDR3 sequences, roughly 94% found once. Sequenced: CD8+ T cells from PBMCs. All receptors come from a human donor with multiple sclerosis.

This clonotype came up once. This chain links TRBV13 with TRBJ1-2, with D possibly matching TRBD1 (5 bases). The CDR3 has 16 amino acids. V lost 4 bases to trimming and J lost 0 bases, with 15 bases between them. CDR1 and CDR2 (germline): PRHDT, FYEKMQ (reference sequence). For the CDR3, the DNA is TGTGCCAGCAGCTCTCACCAGGACACGACTAACTATGGCTACACCTTC. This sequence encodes CASSSHQDTTNYGYTF. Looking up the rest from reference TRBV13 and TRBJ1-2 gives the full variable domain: AAGVIQSPRHLIKEKRETATLKCYPIPRHDTVYWYQQGPGQDPQFLISFYEKMQSDKGSIPDRFSAQQFSDYHSELNMSSLELGDSALYFCASSSHQDTTNYGYTFGSGTRLTVV.

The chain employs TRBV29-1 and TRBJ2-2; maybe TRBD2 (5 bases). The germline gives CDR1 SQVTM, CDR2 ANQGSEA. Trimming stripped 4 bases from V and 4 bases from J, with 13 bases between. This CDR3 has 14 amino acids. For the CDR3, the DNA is TGCAGCGTTGGGTCCGGCCGGGGCACCGGGGAGCTGTTTTTT. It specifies CSVGSGRGTGELFF.

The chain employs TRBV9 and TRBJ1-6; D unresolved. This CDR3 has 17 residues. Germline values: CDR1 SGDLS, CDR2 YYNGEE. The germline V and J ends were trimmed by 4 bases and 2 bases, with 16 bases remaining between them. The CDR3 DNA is TGTGCCAGCAGCCTTGGCGGTGACCCTACCTATAATTCACCCCTCCACTTT. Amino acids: CASSLGGDPTYNSPLHF.

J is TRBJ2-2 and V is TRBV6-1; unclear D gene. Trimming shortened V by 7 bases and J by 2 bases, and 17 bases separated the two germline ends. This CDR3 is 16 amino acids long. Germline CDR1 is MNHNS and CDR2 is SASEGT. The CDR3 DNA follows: TGTGCCAGCACCAAAGACACCGAGCTTAACACCGGGGAGCTGTTTTTT. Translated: CASTKDTELNTGELFF.

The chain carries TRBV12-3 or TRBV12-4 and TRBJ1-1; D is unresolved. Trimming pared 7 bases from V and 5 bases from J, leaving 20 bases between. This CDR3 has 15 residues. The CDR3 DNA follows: TGTGCCAGCACCCAAAACGGACCGACAACAACTGAAGCTTTCTTT. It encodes CASTQNGPTTTEAFF.

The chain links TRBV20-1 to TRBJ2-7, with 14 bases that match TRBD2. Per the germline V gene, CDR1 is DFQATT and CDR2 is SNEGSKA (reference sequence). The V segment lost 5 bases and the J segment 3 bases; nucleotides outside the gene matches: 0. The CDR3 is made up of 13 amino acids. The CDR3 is CSAGTSGGYEQYF. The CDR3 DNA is TGCAGTGCTGGGACTAGCGGGGGCTACGAGCAGTACTTC.

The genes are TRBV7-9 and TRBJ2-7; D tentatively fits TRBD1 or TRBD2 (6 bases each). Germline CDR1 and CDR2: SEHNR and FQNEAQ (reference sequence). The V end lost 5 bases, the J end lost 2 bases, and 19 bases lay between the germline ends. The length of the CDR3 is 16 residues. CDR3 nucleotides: TGTGCCAGCAGCCCTAAGAGGGGGGAACAGACCTACGAGCAGTACTTC. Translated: CASSPKRGEQTYEQYF.

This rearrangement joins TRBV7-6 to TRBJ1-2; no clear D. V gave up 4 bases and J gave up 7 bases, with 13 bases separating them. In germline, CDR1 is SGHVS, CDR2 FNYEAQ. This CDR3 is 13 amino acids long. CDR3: CASSSGQSAGYTF. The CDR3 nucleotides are TGTGCCAGCAGCTCGGGCCAATCCGCTGGCTACACCTTC.

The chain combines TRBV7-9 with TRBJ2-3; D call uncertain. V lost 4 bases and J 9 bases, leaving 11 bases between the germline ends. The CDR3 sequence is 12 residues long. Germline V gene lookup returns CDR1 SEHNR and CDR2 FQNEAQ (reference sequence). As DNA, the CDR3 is TGTGCCAGCAGCTCCGGTTTGAACACGCAGTATTTT. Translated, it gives CASSSGLNTQYF. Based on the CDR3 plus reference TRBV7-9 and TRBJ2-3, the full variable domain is DTGVSQNPRHKITKRGQNVTFRCDPISEHNRLYWYRQTLGQGPEFLTYFQNEAQLEKSRLLSDRFSAERPKGSFSTLEIQRTEQGDSAMYLCASSSGLNTQYFGPGTRLTVL.

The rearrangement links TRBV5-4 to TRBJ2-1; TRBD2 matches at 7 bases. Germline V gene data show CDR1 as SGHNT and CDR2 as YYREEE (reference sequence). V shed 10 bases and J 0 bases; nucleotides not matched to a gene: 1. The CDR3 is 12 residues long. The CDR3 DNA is TGTGCCGCGGGGGACTCCTACAATGAGCAGTTCTTC. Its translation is CAAGDSYNEQFF.

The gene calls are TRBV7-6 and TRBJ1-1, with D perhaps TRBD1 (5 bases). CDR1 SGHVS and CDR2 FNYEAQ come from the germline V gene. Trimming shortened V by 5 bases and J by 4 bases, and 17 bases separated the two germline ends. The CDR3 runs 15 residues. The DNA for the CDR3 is TGTGCCAGCAGCCCTGACGGGACGCTCGGCACTGAAGCTTTCTTT. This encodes CASSPDGTLGTEAFF.

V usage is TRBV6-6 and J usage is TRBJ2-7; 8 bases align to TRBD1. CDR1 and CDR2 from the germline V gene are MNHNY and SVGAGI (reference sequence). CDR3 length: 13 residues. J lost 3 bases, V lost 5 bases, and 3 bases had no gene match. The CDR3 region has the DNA TGTGCCAGCAGTCCCGACAGGGGCTACGAGCAGTACTTC. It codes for CASSPDRGYEQYF.

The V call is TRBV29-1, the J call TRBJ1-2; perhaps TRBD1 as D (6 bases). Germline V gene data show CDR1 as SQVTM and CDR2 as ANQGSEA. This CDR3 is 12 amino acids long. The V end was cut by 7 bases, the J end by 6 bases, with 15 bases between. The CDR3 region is CSARVRGNGYTF. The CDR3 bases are TGCAGCGCCCGAGTTAGGGGGAATGGCTACACCTTC.

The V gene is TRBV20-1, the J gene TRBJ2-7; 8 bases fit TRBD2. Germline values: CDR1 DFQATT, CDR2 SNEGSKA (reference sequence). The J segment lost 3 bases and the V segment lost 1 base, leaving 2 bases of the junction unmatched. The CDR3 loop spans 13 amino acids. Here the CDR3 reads CSARAGGSYEQYF. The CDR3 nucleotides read TGCAGTGCTAGAGCGGGGGGGAGCTACGAGCAGTACTTC.

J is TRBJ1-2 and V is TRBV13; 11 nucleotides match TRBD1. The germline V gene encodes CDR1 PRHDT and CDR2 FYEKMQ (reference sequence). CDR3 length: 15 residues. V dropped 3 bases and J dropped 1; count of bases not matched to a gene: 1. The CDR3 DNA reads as TGTGCCAGCAGCTTTGGGACAGGGGGTAACTATGGCTACACCTTC. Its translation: CASSFGTGGNYGYTF. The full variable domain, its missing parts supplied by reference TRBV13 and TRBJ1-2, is AAGVIQSPRHLIKEKRETATLKCYPIPRHDTVYWYQQGPGQDPQFLISFYEKMQSDKGSIPDRFSAQQFSDYHSELNMSSLELGDSALYFCASSFGTGGNYGYTFGSGTRLTVV.

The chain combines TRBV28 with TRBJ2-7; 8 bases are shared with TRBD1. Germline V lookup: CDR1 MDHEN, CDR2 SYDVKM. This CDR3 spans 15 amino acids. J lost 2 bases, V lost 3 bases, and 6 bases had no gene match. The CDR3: CASSFGTGSPYEQYF. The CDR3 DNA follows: TGTGCCAGCAGTTTCGGGACAGGTAGTCCCTACGAGCAGTACTTC.

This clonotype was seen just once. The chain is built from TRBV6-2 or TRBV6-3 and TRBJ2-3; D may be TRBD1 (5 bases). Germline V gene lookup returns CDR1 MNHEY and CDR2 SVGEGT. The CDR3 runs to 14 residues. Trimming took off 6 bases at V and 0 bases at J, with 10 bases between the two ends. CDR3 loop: CASSHQGSTDTQYF. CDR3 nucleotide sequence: TGTGCCAGCAGCCACCAGGGTAGCACAGATACGCAGTATTTT.

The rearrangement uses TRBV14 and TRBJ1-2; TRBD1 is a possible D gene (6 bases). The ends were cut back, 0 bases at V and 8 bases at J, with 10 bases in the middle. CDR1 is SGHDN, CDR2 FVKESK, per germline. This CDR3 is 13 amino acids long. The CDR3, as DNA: TGTGCCAGCAGCCAAGATCGGAGGGGGGGCTACACCTTC. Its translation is CASSQDRRGGYTF. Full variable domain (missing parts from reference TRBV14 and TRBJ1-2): EAGVTQFPSHSVIEKGQTVTLRCDPISGHDNLYWYRRVMGKEIKFLLHFVKESKQDESGMPNNRFLAERTGGTYSTLKVQPAELEDSGVYFCASSQDRRGGYTFGSGTRLTVV.